This T cell receptor (beta chain) was documented in a study of CD4 T cells in relation to SARS-CoV-2 and coronaviruses. For the study at large: ViraFEST: approximately eleven-day antigen culture of PBMCs, then TCR beta CDR3 sequencing. Controls used an HIV-1 Nef peptide pool or no peptide.

The table lists this clone with a count of one. Its target is not known. The CDR3 has 15 residues. CDR1 SGDLS and CDR2 YYNGEE come from the germline V gene. The germline V and J ends were trimmed by 0 bases and 4 bases, with 11 bases remaining between them. CD4+ T cells from unexposed donors were obtained before the COVID-19 pandemic (2011-2018). After less than 11 days of culture, CD4+ T cells were isolated. Clones were sequenced by immunoSEQ multiplex PCR, and TCRdb holds only the in-frame ones, with some missing. This sample has about 19,000 clones, with around three quarters found just once. The gene calls are TRBV9 and TRBJ1-5, with D possibly TRBD1 on 6 matching bases. The receptor was isolated from a human donor in good health. Sequenced: CD4+ T cells from PBMCs, cultured in vitro. DNA of the CDR3: TGTGCCAGCAGCGTAGGGACAGCCGAAAATCAGCCCCAGCATTTT. Translation gives CASSVGTAENQPQHF.